The rows below give T cell receptor beta chains drawn from one sample of a study of CD8+ T cells in alopecia areata. Assay used: immunoSEQ multiplex PCR; TCRdb lists only in-frame clones, some missing. The sample gives over 150,000 clones, 58% of which show up once; more than 5.5% is in the top ten. The specimen comprised CD4+ T cells sorted from blood, sampled at week 24, from a patient treated with tofacitinib. The receptors here all came from a human donor with alopecia areata. CDR3s include the opening cysteine and the closing phenylalanine or tryptophan. The D gene is left open where the match is weak. Size tells how often a clone was seen (once, few, many) or the class of an expanded clone, and some rows leave it out.

v_gene,j_gene,d_gene,abundance,CDR3nt,CDR3aa
TRBV4-1,TRBJ1-2,.,.,TGCGCCAGCAGCCCGCAGGGATTGAGGACTAACTATGGCTACACCTTC,CASSPQGLRTNYGYTF
TRBV29-1,TRBJ2-3,.,.,TGCAGCGTTGCCCCCGCAGATACGCAGTATTTT,CSVAPADTQYF
TRBV7-2,TRBJ2-7,TRBD1,few,TGTGCCAGCAGCTTAGACAGGGGACACTACGAGCAGTACTTC,CASSLDRGHYEQYF
TRBV18,TRBJ1-1,.,.,TGTGCCAGCTCATACAGGGACATTGAAGCTTTCTTT,CASSYRDIEAFF
TRBV9,TRBJ2-7,TRBD2,.,TGTGCCAGCAGCGGAGCCTCACTAGCGGGAGTCCGAGAGCAGTACTTC,CASSGASLAGVREQYF
TRBV9,TRBJ1-1,.,.,TGTGCCAGCAGCGGTCCGGACACTGAAGCTTTCTTT,CASSGPDTEAFF
TRBV19,TRBJ1-1,TRBD1,few,TGTGCCAGTAGGGGACAGTCGGACACTGAAGCTTTCTTT,CASRGQSDTEAFF
TRBV7-2,TRBJ1-6,.,.,TGTGCCAGCGGCGGTGGACGATCACCCCTCCACTTT,CASGGGRSPLHF
TRBV29-1,TRBJ2-7,.,.,TGCAGCGGGCACAGGGAAGGCGAGCAGTACTTC,CSGHREGEQYF
TRBV9,TRBJ2-7,TRBD2,.,TGTGCCAGCAGCCCCGGGACTAGCGGGAGGACATTTTACGAGCAGTACTTC,CASSPGTSGRTFYEQYF
TRBV6-6,TRBJ2-7,TRBD1,.,TGTGCCAGCTATTGGCAGGGGGTTTCCTACGAGCAGTACTTC,CASYWQGVSYEQYF
TRBV5-6,TRBJ2-2,.,.,TGTGCCAGCAGCGACCGGCCCTTTAACACCGGGGAGCTGTTTTTT,CASSDRPFNTGELFF
TRBV29-1,TRBJ2-7,TRBD2,.,TGCAGCGTTGACGTAGCGGGAGGCTACGAGCAGTACTTC,CSVDVAGGYEQYF
TRBV6-6,TRBJ2-3,TRBD2,.,TGTGCCAGCAGTTACTCGATTAGCGGGGGGTTAGATACGCAGTATTTT,CASSYSISGGLDTQYF
TRBV2,TRBJ1-2,.,.,TGTGCCAGCAGTGAAGGGGGCTTGGGCTATGGCTACACCTTC,CASSEGGLGYGYTF
TRBV7-9,TRBJ2-3,TRBD2,.,TGTGCCAGCAGCCCATCTAGCGGGGGGGTGCCAGATACGCAGTATTTT,CASSPSSGGVPDTQYF
TRBV29-1,TRBJ2-5,.,.,TGCAGCGTTGAAGGAGGGTTAAGGACCCAGTACTTC,CSVEGGLRTQYF
TRBV6-5,TRBJ2-3,.,.,TGTGCCAGCAGGTCGGAGTCTCCAGATACGCAGTATTTT,CASRSESPDTQYF
TRBV27,TRBJ2-7,.,once,TGTGCCAGCAGTTACGACACGGGGGAGCAGTACTTC,CASSYDTGEQYF
TRBV29-1,TRBJ1-1,TRBD1,.,TGCAGCGTGCTAAGACAGGGGGCTGAAGCTTTCTTT,CSVLRQGAEAFF
TRBV30,TRBJ1-2,.,.,TGTGCCTGGGGCGGGAGTCGAACCAACTATGGCTACACCTTC,CAWGGSRTNYGYTF
TRBV4-3,TRBJ2-7,TRBD1,.,TGCGCCAGCAGCCACAACCTGGGACAGGGGGTCTACGAGCAGTACTTC,CASSHNLGQGVYEQYF
TRBV28,TRBJ2-2,.,few,TGTGCCAGCAGTTTAGGTTACACCGGGGAGCTGTTTTTT,CASSLGYTGELFF
TRBV27,TRBJ2-1,TRBD2,.,TGTGCCAGCAGTTACGGGACTAGCGGGAGCTGGCCTGACAATGAGCAGTTCTTC,CASSYGTSGSWPDNEQFF
TRBV13,TRBJ2-5,.,.,TGTGCCAGCAGCGTTCCGGGACCCGAAGAGACCCAGTACTTC,CASSVPGPEETQYF
TRBV27,TRBJ1-5,.,few,TGTGCCAGCAGTGATGTACAGGGAGGGAATCAGCCCCAGCATTTT,CASSDVQGGNQPQHF
TRBV5-4,TRBJ1-5,.,few,TGTGCCAGCAGCTTGCACAATCAGCCCCAGCATTTT,CASSLHNQPQHF
TRBV7-9,TRBJ2-6,.,.,TGTGCCAGCAGCCCGAAGGTCGGTGGGGCCAACGTCCTGACTTTC,CASSPKVGGANVLTF
TRBV9,TRBJ2-5,.,.,TGTGCCAGCAGCGTATTTTATGGGGAAAAAGAGACCCAGTACTTC,CASSVFYGEKETQYF
TRBV10-3,TRBJ2-3,TRBD2,.,TGTGCCATCAGTGACCGGGGGGGCACAGATACGCAGTATTTT,CAISDRGGTDTQYF
TRBV5-6,TRBJ2-4,.,.,TGTGCCAGCAGCTTGACCCCGTCCCAGGATAATTACTTC,CASSLTPSQDNYF
TRBV30,TRBJ2-6,.,.,TGTGCCTGGGCCCCTTCTGGGGCCAACGTCCTGACTTTC,CAWAPSGANVLTF
TRBV9,TRBJ1-1,.,.,TGTGCCAGCAGCGTTTCAGGAGGGACCACTGAAGCTTTCTTT,CASSVSGGTTEAFF
TRBV10-3,TRBJ2-5,TRBD1,.,TGTGCCATCACTAAGGACAGGGGGGGAGAGACCCAGTACTTC,CAITKDRGGETQYF
TRBV5-4,TRBJ2-2,TRBD1,few,TGTGCCAGCAGCTTGGAAGTAGGGACAGAGAACACCGGGGAGCTGTTTTTT,CASSLEVGTENTGELFF
TRBV28,TRBJ1-2,TRBD1,few,TGTGCCAGCACCCAACCGGGACAGGGGGCCGGAGGCTACACCTTC,CASTQPGQGAGGYTF
TRBV7-2,TRBJ1-5,.,.,TGTGCCAGCAGCTTGGCAGGTTCCGACAATCAGCCCCAGCATTTT,CASSLAGSDNQPQHF
TRBV19,TRBJ1-5,.,.,TGTGCCAGTAGTTTCGCCAGGGGTGGTCAGCCCCAGCATTTT,CASSFARGGQPQHF
TRBV14,TRBJ2-7,TRBD1,.,TGTGCCAGCAGCCTCGGGACAGTCTACGAGCAGTACTTC,CASSLGTVYEQYF
TRBV7-9,TRBJ2-1,TRBD2,.,TGTGCCAGCAGCTACCCGGGACTAGCGGGAGTCAAGCAGTTCTTC,CASSYPGLAGVKQFF
TRBV4-1,TRBJ2-7,TRBD1,.,TGCGCCAGCAGCACGGACAGGGCAATACAGACCTACGAGCAGTACTTC,CASSTDRAIQTYEQYF
TRBV29-1,TRBJ2-5,TRBD1,few,TGCAGCGTGGGACAGGGTGAGGTACAAGAGACCCAGTACTTC,CSVGQGEVQETQYF